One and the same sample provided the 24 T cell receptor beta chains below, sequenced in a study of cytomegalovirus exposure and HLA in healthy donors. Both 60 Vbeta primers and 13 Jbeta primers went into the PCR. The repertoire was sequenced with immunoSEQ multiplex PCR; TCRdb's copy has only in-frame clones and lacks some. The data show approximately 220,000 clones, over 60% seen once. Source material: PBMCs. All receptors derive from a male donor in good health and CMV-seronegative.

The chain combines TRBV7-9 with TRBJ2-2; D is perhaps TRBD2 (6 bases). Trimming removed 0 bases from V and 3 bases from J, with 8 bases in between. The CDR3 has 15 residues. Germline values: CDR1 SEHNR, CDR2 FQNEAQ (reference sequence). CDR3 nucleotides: TGTGCCAGCAGCTTAGCCGGGGGTTACACCGGGGAGCTGTTTTTT. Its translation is CASSLAGGYTGELFF.

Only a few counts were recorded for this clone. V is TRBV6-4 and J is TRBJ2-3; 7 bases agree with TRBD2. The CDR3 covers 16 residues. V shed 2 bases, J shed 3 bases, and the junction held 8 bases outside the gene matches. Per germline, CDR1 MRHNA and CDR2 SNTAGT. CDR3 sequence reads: CASSDGIAGWTDTQYF. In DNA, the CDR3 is TGTGCCAGCAGTGACGGAATAGCGGGCTGGACAGATACGCAGTATTTT.

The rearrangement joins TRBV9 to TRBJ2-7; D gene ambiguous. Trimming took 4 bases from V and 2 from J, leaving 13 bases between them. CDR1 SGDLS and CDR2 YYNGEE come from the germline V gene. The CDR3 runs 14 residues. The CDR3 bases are TGTGCCAGCAGCTCAAGAGACATTCCCTACGAGCAGTACTTC. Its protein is CASSSRDIPYEQYF.

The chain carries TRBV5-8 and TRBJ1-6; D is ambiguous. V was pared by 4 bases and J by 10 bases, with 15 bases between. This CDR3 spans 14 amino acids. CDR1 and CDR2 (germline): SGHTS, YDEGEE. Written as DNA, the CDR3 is TGTGCCAGCAGCGGTCCCAGTCGGGAGTCACCCCTCCACTTT. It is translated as CASSGPSRESPLHF.

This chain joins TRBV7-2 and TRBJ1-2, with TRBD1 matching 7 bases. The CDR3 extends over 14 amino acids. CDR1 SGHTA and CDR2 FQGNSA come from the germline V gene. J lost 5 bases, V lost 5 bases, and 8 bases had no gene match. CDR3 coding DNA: TGTGCCAGCAGCCCACGGGACAGTGGGTATGGCTACACCTTC. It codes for CASSPRDSGYGYTF.

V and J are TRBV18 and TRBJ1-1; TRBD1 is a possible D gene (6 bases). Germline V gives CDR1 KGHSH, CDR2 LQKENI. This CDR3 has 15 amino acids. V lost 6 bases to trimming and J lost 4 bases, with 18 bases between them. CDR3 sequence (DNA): TGTGCCAGCTCCCCCAAAGTATCAGGGGCCACTGAAGCTTTCTTT. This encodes CASSPKVSGATEAFF.

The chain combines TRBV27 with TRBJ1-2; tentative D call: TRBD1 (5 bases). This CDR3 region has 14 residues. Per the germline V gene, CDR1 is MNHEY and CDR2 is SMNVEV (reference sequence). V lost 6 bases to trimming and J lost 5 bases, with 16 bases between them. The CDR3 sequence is CASSLGGYPYGYTF. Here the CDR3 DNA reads TGTGCCAGCAGCCTCGGGGGGTATCCTTATGGCTACACCTTC.

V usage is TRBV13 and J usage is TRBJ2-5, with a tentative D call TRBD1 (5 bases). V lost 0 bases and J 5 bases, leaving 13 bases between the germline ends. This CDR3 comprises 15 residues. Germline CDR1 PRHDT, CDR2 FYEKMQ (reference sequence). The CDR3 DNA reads TGTGCCAGCAGCTTAGGCCAGAAGGGGTGGGAGACCCAGTACTTC. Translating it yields CASSLGQKGWETQYF.

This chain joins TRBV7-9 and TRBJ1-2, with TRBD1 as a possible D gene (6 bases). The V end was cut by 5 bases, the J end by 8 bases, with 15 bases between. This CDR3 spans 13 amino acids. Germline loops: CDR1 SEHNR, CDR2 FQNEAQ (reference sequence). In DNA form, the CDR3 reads TGTGCCAGCAGCCCTACAGGGAGGGACGGCTACACCTTC. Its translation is CASSPTGRDGYTF.

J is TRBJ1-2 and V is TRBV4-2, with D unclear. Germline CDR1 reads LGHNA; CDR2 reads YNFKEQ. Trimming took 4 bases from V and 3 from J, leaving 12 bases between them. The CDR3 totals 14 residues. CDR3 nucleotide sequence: TGTGCCAGCAGCCCGTTAGAGGGATACTATGGCTACACCTTC. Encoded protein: CASSPLEGYYGYTF.

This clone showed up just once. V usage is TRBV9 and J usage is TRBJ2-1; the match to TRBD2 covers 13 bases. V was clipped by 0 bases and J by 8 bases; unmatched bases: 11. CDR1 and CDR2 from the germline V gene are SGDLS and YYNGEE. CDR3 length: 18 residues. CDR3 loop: CASSVGTSGRGGNYEQFF. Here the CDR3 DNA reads TGTGCCAGCAGCGTAGGAACTAGCGGGAGGGGGGGGAATTATGAGCAGTTCTTC.

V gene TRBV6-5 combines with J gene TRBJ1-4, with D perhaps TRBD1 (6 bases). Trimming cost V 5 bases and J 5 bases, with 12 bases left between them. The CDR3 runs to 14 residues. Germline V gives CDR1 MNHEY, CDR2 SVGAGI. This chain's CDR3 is CASSKQGLNEKLFF. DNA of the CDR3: TGTGCCAGCAGTAAACAGGGTTTAAATGAAAAACTGTTTTTT.

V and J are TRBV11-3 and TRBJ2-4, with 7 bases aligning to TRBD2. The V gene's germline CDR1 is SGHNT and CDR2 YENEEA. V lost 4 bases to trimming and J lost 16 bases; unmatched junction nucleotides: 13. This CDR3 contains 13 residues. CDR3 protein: CASSSSKTSRIYF. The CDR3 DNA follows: TGTGCCAGCAGCTCCTCAAAGACTAGCCGGATCTACTTC.

The CDR3 region has the DNA TGTGCCAGCAGCTTAGGGGGACAGTTCTACTATGGCTACACCTTC. Encoded protein: CASSLGGQFYYGYTF. This chain joins TRBV7-8 and TRBJ1-2, with 7 bases matching TRBD1. In germline, CDR1 is SGHVS, CDR2 FQNEAQ. The CDR3 has 15 amino acids. After removal of 1 base from V and 3 bases from J, the junction contained 5 bases not matched to a gene.

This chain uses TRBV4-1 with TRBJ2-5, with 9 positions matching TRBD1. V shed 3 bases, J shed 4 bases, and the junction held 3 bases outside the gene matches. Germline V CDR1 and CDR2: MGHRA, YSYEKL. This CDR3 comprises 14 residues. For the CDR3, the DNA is TGCGCCAGCAGCCACGGGACAGGGAGAGAGACCCAGTACTTC. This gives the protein CASSHGTGRETQYF.

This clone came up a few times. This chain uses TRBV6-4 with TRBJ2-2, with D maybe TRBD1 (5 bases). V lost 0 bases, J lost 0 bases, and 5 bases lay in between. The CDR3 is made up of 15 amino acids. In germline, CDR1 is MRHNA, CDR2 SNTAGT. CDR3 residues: CASSDSGANTGELFF. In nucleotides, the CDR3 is TGTGCCAGCAGTGACTCAGGGGCGAACACCGGGGAGCTGTTTTTT.

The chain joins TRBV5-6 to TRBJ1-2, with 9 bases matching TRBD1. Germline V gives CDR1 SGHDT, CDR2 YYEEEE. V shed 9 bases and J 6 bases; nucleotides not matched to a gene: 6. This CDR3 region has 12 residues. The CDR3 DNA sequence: TGTGCCACCTCGGGACAGGGTAATGGCTACACCTTC. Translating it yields CATSGQGNGYTF. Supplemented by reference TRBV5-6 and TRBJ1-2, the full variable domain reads DAGVTQSPTHLIKTRGQQVTLRCSPKSGHDTVSWYQQALGQGPQFIFQYYEEEERQRGNFPDRFSGHQFPNYSSELNVNALLLGDSALYLCATSGQGNGYTFGSGTRLTVV.

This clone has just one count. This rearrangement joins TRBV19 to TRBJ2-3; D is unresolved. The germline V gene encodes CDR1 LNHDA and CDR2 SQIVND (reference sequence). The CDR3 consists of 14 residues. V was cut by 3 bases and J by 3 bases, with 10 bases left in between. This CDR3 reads CASSISTETDTQYF. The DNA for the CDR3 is TGTGCCAGTAGTATCTCTACCGAAACAGATACGCAGTATTTT.

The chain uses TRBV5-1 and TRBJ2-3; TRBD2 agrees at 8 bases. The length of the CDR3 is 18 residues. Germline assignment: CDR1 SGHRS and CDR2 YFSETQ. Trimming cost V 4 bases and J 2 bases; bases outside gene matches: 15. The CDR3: CASSGGLMTGGVTDTQYF. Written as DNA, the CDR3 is TGCGCCAGCAGCGGCGGACTCATGACGGGAGGGGTCACAGATACGCAGTATTTT.

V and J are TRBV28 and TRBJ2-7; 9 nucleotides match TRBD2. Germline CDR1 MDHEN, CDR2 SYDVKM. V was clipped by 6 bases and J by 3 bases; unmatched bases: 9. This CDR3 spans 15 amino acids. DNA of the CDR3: TGTGCCAGCAGCTCCGGACTAGCGCGGTACTACGAGCAGTACTTC. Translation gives CASSSGLARYYEQYF.

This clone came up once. CDR3 sequence reads: CASSLWAVSSGNTIYF. For the CDR3, the DNA is TGTGCCAGCAGTTTATGGGCAGTAAGCTCTGGAAACACCATATATTTT. V gene TRBV28 combines with J gene TRBJ1-3; D unclear. Trimming took off 0 bases at V and 0 bases at J, with 9 bases between the two ends. The germline V gene has CDR1 MDHEN and CDR2 SYDVKM. The CDR3 runs to 16 residues.

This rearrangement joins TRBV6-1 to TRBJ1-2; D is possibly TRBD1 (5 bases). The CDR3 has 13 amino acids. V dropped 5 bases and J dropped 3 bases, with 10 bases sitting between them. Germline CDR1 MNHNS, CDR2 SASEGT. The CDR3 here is CASSLDRDYGYTF. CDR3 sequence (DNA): TGTGCCAGCAGTTTAGACAGAGACTATGGCTACACCTTC.

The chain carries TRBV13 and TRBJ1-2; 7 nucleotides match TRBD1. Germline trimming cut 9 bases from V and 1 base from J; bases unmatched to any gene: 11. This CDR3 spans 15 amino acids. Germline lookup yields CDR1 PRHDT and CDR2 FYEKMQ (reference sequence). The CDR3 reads CASVFGTEINYGYTF. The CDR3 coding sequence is TGTGCCAGTGTATTCGGGACAGAAATTAACTATGGCTACACCTTC.

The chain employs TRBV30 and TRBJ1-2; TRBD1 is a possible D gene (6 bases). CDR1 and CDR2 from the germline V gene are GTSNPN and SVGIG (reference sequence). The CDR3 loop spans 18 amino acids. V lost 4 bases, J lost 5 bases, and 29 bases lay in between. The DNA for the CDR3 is TGTGCCTGGACCCCTGGGATTATAGGGGGGGCTGGAAGATATGGCTACACCTTC. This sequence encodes CAWTPGIIGGAGRYGYTF.